The 14 T cell receptor beta chains presented below share a single source sample, sequenced in a study of cytomegalovirus exposure and HLA in healthy donors. Libraries were prepared by immunoSEQ multiplex PCR; TCRdb keeps only in-frame clonotypes and omits some of them. Of under 100,000 clones in the sample, approximately 84% are singletons; the top ten hold 9% to 14%. Source material: PBMCs. The source of these receptors is a woman under 30 in good health and CMV-seropositive.

This chain connects TRBV5-1 to TRBJ2-1, with 12 bases fitting TRBD2. This CDR3 is built from 16 residues. Germline CDR1 is SGHRS and CDR2 is YFSETQ. The trim removed 4 bases at V and 10 bases at J, leaving 12 bases unmatched. CDR3 residues: CASSPTPSGGAQEQFF. The CDR3 DNA reads TGCGCCAGCAGCCCGACCCCTAGCGGGGGGGCCCAAGAGCAGTTCTTC.

This clone was detected only a few times. The chain has TRBV2 and TRBJ1-5; 7 positions agree with TRBD1. CDR1 SNHLY and CDR2 FYNNEI come from the germline V gene. Trimming removed 5 bases from V and 5 bases from J; junction bases left unmatched: 6. This CDR3 is 14 amino acids long. CDR3 loop: CASSFRQGYQPQHF. The DNA of the CDR3 is TGTGCCAGCAGTTTCAGACAGGGCTATCAGCCCCAGCATTTT.

J is TRBJ2-4 and V is TRBV20-1; D gene ambiguous. Germline V CDR1 and CDR2: DFQATT, SNEGSKA (reference sequence). There are 11 residues in the CDR3. Trimming removed 3 bases at V and 9 bases at J, with 9 bases between. The CDR3 DNA follows: TGCAGTGCTAGGCCCAGTGCCATTCAGTACTTC. Amino acid sequence: CSARPSAIQYF.

This chain joins TRBV7-9 and TRBJ1-2, with a tentative D call TRBD1 (5 bases). V gave up 6 bases and J gave up 4 bases, with 15 bases separating them. Germline lookup yields CDR1 SEHNR and CDR2 FQNEAQ (reference sequence). CDR3 length: 14 amino acids. The CDR3 nucleotides read TGTGCCAGCAGTCGGCCGGGACTGAGCTATGGCTACACCTTC. Its protein product is CASSRPGLSYGYTF.

The rearrangement joins TRBV2 to TRBJ1-2; the match to TRBD1 covers 10 bases. The CDR3 totals 15 residues. Germline CDR1 and CDR2: SNHLY and FYNNEI. V was clipped by 4 bases and J by 8 bases; unmatched bases: 10. The CDR3 spells CASSALTGGEGGYTF. CDR3 in DNA: TGTGCCAGCAGTGCTCTGACAGGGGGCGAAGGGGGCTACACCTTC.

This clone was detected only a few times. The rearrangement joins TRBV5-1 to TRBJ2-7, with TRBD1 matching over 11 bases. After removal of 5 bases from V and 3 bases from J, the junction contained 4 bases not matched to a gene. The germline gives CDR1 SGHRS, CDR2 YFSETQ. The CDR3 spans 14 residues. CDR3 coding DNA: TGCGCCAGCAGTTCCGGGACAGGGGGCTACGAGCAGTACTTC. Translated: CASSSGTGGYEQYF. Together with reference TRBV5-1 and TRBJ2-7, the CDR3 gives the full variable domain: KAGVTQTPRYLIKTRGQQVTLSCSPISGHRSVSWYQQTPGQGLQFLFEYFSETQRNKGNFPGRFSGRQFSNSRSEMNVSTLELGDSALYLCASSSGTGGYEQYFGPGTRLTVT.

The chain uses TRBV15 and TRBJ2-5; 7 nucleotides agree with TRBD2. Unmatched junction bases numbered 3, after V lost 0 bases and J lost 2 bases. CDR3 length: 15 residues. Germline assignment: CDR1 LNHNV and CDR2 YYDKDF (reference sequence). Here the CDR3 DNA reads TGTGCCACCAGCAGAGACCAGCGGGGACAAGAGACCCAGTACTTC. This sequence encodes CATSRDQRGQETQYF.

The V and J genes are TRBV11-2 and TRBJ2-7; TRBD2 might be the D (6 bases). Trimming pared 6 bases from V and 1 base from J, leaving 13 bases between. Looked up from germline, CDR1 is SGHAT and CDR2 is FQNNGV. This CDR3 region has 14 residues. The CDR3, as DNA: TGTGCCAGCAGGGGGAGGAAGAAATCCTACGAGCAGTACTTC. This sequence encodes CASRGRKKSYEQYF. Combining the CDR3 with reference TRBV11-2 and TRBJ2-7 gives the whole variable domain EAGVAQSPRYKIIEKRQSVAFWCNPISGHATLYWYQQILGQGPKLLIQFQNNGVVDDSQLPKDRFSAERLKGVDSTLKIQPAKLEDSAVYLCASRGRKKSYEQYFGPGTRLTVT.

The CDR3 region is CASSGQGDTEAFF. As DNA, the CDR3 is TGTGCCAGCTCAGGGCAGGGGGACACTGAAGCTTTCTTT. The chain recombines TRBV18 with TRBJ1-1, with TRBD1 matching 7 bases. Germline lookup yields CDR1 KGHSH and CDR2 LQKENI. The V and J ends lost 5 bases and 3 bases, in that order; junction bases with no gene match: 3. This CDR3 is built from 13 residues.

This chain uses TRBV6-5 with TRBJ2-5, with 8 bases lining up with TRBD1. V shed 6 bases and J 4 bases; nucleotides not matched to a gene: 10. This CDR3 is 15 amino acids long. Germline CDR1 and CDR2: MNHEY and SVGAGI. The CDR3 loop reads CASSLRTGIGETQYF. The DNA for the CDR3 is TGTGCCAGCAGCCTCCGGACAGGGATTGGAGAGACCCAGTACTTC.

The chain uses TRBV18 and TRBJ1-2; 7 positions match TRBD1. There are 13 residues in the CDR3. The germline CDR1 and CDR2 sequences are KGHSH and LQKENI. V was pared by 3 bases and J by 4 bases, with 2 bases of the junction left unmatched. The CDR3 region has the DNA TGTGCCAGCTCACCCGACAGGGCCTATGGCTACACCTTC. Residues: CASSPDRAYGYTF.

The chain links TRBV2 to TRBJ1-5, with 8 bases lining up with TRBD1. J was trimmed by 6 bases and V by 8 bases; bases with no gene match: 12. The CDR3 is 15 amino acids. From germline, CDR1 is SNHLY and CDR2 FYNNEI. DNA for the CDR3: TGTGCCAGCGGGTTAGGACAGGGTCCCGGTCAGCCCCAGCATTTT. The encoded protein is CASGLGQGPGQPQHF.

V usage is TRBV6-5 and J usage is TRBJ1-1, with D perhaps TRBD1 (5 bases). The CDR3 contains 14 residues. Germline V CDR1 and CDR2: MNHEY, SVGAGI. The ends were cut back, 6 bases at V and 3 bases at J, with 14 bases in the middle. CDR3 residues: CASSPRGGYTEAFF. The CDR3 coding sequence is TGTGCCAGCAGCCCGCGTGGGGGGTACACTGAAGCTTTCTTT.

J is TRBJ2-7 and V is TRBV2; no definite D call. CDR1 is SNHLY, CDR2 FYNNEI, per germline. Trimming removed 8 bases from V and 5 bases from J, with 16 bases in between. There are 13 residues in the CDR3. DNA for the CDR3: TGTGCCAGCGGCGGCTCGTATTGGGACGAGCAGTACTTC. It specifies CASGGSYWDEQYF.